This T cell receptor beta chain was identified in a study of radiation and T cells in renal cell carcinoma. Only in-frame clones appear in the TCRdb table, and some are missing; sequencing was by immunoSEQ multiplex PCR. The sample has approximately 120,000 clones, about 81% seen once; the top ten hold 5.8%. Time point given: blood 2 weeks post-SBRT. Treatment reported: 15 Gy SBRT to primary tumor, nephrectomy 4 weeks later. Germline V gene lookup returns CDR1 SGHRS and CDR2 YFSETQ. The CDR3 covers 15 residues. The V and J ends lost 4 bases and 5 bases, in that order; junction bases with no gene match: 5.

The TCR sequence derives from a man aged 50 or older with renal cell carcinoma. The chain carries TRBV5-1 and TRBJ2-7; 14 bases match TRBD2. Sample: blood, taken from a patient whose treatment included radiotherapy and nephrectomy. The CDR3 bases are TGCGCCAGCAGCCCGGGACTAGCGGGAGTACACGAGCAGTACTTC. Translating it yields CASSPGLAGVHEQYF. The full variable domain, in which reference TRBV5-1 and TRBJ2-7 provide the parts outside the CDR3, is KAGVTQTPRYLIKTRGQQVTLSCSPISGHRSVSWYQQTPGQGLQFLFEYFSETQRNKGNFPGRFSGRQFSNSRSEMNVSTLELGDSALYLCASSPGLAGVHEQYFGPGTRLTVT.